This entry lists 10 T cell receptor beta chains sequenced from one sample in a study of blood T cell repertoires in COVID-19. Method: immunoSEQ multiplex PCR; TCRdb's copy keeps in-frame clones and lacks some. The table shows 150,000 to 200,000 clones, with 70% to 90% occurring only once. What was sequenced was peripheral blood. These receptors came from a man in his 60s with acute or convalescent COVID-19.

This clone was observed a handful of times. One junction end disagrees with the germline gene, perhaps due to a read error. This chain uses TRBV5-6 with TRBJ2-7; D remains unclear. Germline-derived CDR1 and CDR2 are SGHDT and YYEEEE. The CDR3 loop spans 14 amino acids. CDR3 DNA sequence: TGTGCCAGCAGGTTGGGCGGAGTCGCCTACGAGCAGTACTTC. Amino acid sequence: CASRLGGVAYEQYF. Full variable domain (rest looked up from reference TRBV5-6 and TRBJ2-7): DAGVTQSPTHLIKTRGQQVTLRCSPKSGHDTVSWYQQALGQGPQFIFQYYEEEERQRGNFPDRFSGHQFPNYSSELNVNALLLGDSALYLCASRLGGVAYEQYFGPGTRLTVT.

V is TRBV18 and J is TRBJ2-7, with a possible D match to TRBD2 (5 bases). Trimming cost V 4 bases and J 4 bases, with 14 bases left between them. Germline V lookup: CDR1 KGHSH, CDR2 LQKENI. This CDR3 contains 14 residues. The CDR3 bases are TGTGCCAGCTCACAATCCGGGGAATCATACGAGCAGTACTTC. Its protein is CASSQSGESYEQYF.

The chain couples TRBV27 to TRBJ1-3; 7 bases fit TRBD1. This CDR3 comprises 15 residues. Germline V CDR1 and CDR2: MNHEY, SMNVEV (reference sequence). V gave up 4 bases and J gave up 3 bases; unmatched junction bases: 6. In nucleotides, the CDR3 is TGTGCCAGCAGTTCCGAGGGGGCAGGTGGAAACACCATATATTTT. Its protein is CASSSEGAGGNTIYF.

DNA of the CDR3: TGTGCCAGCAGCCCCAAGGTAATGTGGGACAGGGACCTCGCCAATGAGCAGTTCTTC. This translates into CASSPKVMWDRDLANEQFF. The genes are TRBV3-1 (or the pseudogene TRBV3-2) and TRBJ2-1; 9 nucleotides line up with TRBD1. Germline V gene sequence: CDR1 LGHDT, CDR2 YNNKEL (reference sequence). The CDR3 has 19 amino acids. Germline trimming cut 4 bases from V and 6 bases from J; bases unmatched to any gene: 19.

The V call is TRBV27, the J call TRBJ2-5; 7 bases fit TRBD2. The CDR3 runs to 16 residues. Germline V gene sequence: CDR1 MNHEY, CDR2 SMNVEV (reference sequence). J gave up 5 bases and V 5 bases, and 14 bases lay outside the gene matches. CDR3 residues: CASSQPRESGSETQYF. CDR3 in DNA: TGTGCCAGCAGTCAGCCGCGGGAGAGTGGGTCGGAGACCCAGTACTTC.

The J gene is TRBJ1-5, the V gene TRBV28; D is unresolved. The germline CDR1 and CDR2 sequences are MDHEN and SYDVKM. The CDR3 has 15 residues. The V end lost 7 bases, the J end lost 9 bases, and 22 bases lay between the germline ends. CDR3 protein: CASTTGNTFVGPQHF. The CDR3 nucleotides are TGTGCCAGCACCACCGGGAACACCTTTGTTGGGCCCCAGCATTTT. Full variable domain (missing parts from reference TRBV28 and TRBJ1-5): DVKVTQSSRYLVKRTGEKVFLECVQDMDHENMFWYRQDPGLGLRLIYFSYDVKMKEKGDIPEGYSVSREKKERFSLILESASTNQTSMYLCASTTGNTFVGPQHFGDGTRLSIL.

This clone has only a few counts. The chain uses TRBV3-1 (or the pseudogene TRBV3-2) and TRBJ1-3; 7 nucleotides line up with TRBD1. Looked up from germline, CDR1 is LGHDT and CDR2 is YNNKEL (reference sequence). Trimming at V came to 1 base and at J to 4 bases, leaving 7 bases not matched to a gene. The CDR3 runs to 16 residues. The CDR3 coding sequence is TGTGCCAGCAGCCAAGTTGGTGGAGGGGGCGGAAACACCATATATTTT. Translating it yields CASSQVGGGGGNTIYF.

The chain employs TRBV4-3 and TRBJ1-5; tentative D call: TRBD1 (6 bases). The CDR3 loop spans 18 amino acids. V lost 1 base to trimming and J lost 2 bases, with 18 bases between them. In germline, CDR1 is LGHNA, CDR2 YSLEER. The CDR3 sequence: CASSQVRGPQGGNQPQHF. The CDR3 nucleotides are TGCGCCAGCAGCCAAGTACGAGGTCCACAGGGCGGCAATCAGCCCCAGCATTTT.

The chain combines TRBV28 with TRBJ1-2; D remains unclear. CDR3 length: 14 amino acids. Trimming pared 6 bases from V and 0 bases from J, leaving 11 bases between. Germline CDR1 reads MDHEN; CDR2 reads SYDVKM. CDR3 loop: CASRRVGANYGYTF. CDR3 in DNA: TGTGCCAGCAGGAGGGTGGGAGCTAACTATGGCTACACCTTC.

The V call is TRBV28, the J call TRBJ2-7; 12 bases agree with TRBD2. The germline gives CDR1 MDHEN, CDR2 SYDVKM. With V trimmed by 7 bases and J by 2 bases, 12 bases remained unmatched. The CDR3 totals 17 residues. CDR3 in amino acids: CASISAGLAGQAYEQYF. The CDR3 DNA is TGTGCCAGCATTTCAGCGGGACTAGCGGGCCAGGCCTACGAGCAGTACTTC.